This T cell receptor beta chain was observed in a study of blood T cell repertoires in COVID-19 (dated by TCRdb to the early 2020s). Study-level background: Collaborator samples came from the United States, Italy and Spain and covered acute and convalescent phases of COVID-19. The repertoires were made available in a free public database intended to serve as a resource for research on the immune response to SARS-CoV-2. HLA class I and class II types, where available, came from metadata supplied by the sample provider rather than from assay-based typing. A de-identified subject ID, COVID-19 status, age in years and sex were almost always included in the sample metadata. The prospective study material was composed of cDNA or gDNA derived from T cells, B-cell-depleted T cells, or PBMCs. The dataset comprised deeply sampled blood TCRbeta repertoires from subjects exposed to, actively infected with, or recovered from COVID-19. Samples came from the ongoing ImmuneRACE study (first 160 participants) plus 1,254 subjects from 6 global collaborators.

In Seattle, one collaborating source enrolled patients while the infection was active and tracked those patients longitudinally over the course of disease. Whole blood was collected in K2EDTA tubes by collaborating institutions according to the institutions' own protocols. For TCRbeta analysis, collaborator samples were shipped as frozen whole blood, as isolated PBMCs, or as DNA extracted from either sample type. The cysteine opens and the phenylalanine closes a CDR3 of 13 amino acids. Left in the record is the CDR3 DNA by itself, 39 bases read in frame from the first base. The germline ends are 16 bases apart after V is trimmed by 5 bases and J by 7 bases. The germline V gene encodes CDR1 GTSNPN and CDR2 SVGIG (reference sequence). The immunoSEQ Assay, a bias-controlled multiplex PCR, was used to amplify TCRbeta CDR3 regions from genomic DNA. Under the source paper's analysis protocol: Nucleated cell counts per sample were estimated from amplification of reference gene primers within the assay. To quantify the absolute abundance of each unique TCRbeta CDR3 rearrangement, sequence reads were collapsed and filtered. For each sample, productive Simpson clonality was calculated as the square root of Simpson's diversity index over productive rearrangements. TCRdb mirrors the immuneACCESS table, restricted to in-frame sequences. Some clones are absent from its copies; in checked studies, under half trace to an unresolved V gene, and the reason for the others is unknown. The V and J calls and clone size come from that table; D and trimming were worked out from the DNA. The sample table holds fewer than 700,000 clones, of which less than 90% were seen once. Less than 9% of the sample is held by the ten biggest clonotypes.

As to this clone: Its antigen remains unidentified. No much larger clone exists at a distance of one base, and base qualities are not known.

Here is what the overall study found, with its caveats: The amount of clinical and demographic metadata varied by source and participant and was provided uncurated.

The chain is encoded by TRBV30 joined to TRBJ2-3, with a tentative D gene TRBD2 over 6 matching bases. This TCR derives from a woman between 45 and 65 years old with COVID-19, enrolled during active disease. The material sequenced was peripheral blood. The CDR3 region reads CAWGSRGFYTQYF. Here is the DNA: TGTGCCTGGGGCTCTCGGGGGTTTTATACGCAGTATTTT.